The sequence of this TCR beta chain was determined in a study of regulatory and conventional T cells in RAG deficiency. The study, taken as a whole, reports: Shannon entropy was markedly lower and Simpson indices higher in RAG-deficient patients than control T-cell subsets. Omenn patients showed >80% Treg-Tconv overlap and shorter CDR3 lengths.

Produced via immunoSEQ multiplex PCR; TCRdb's table is partial and in-frame only. The sample consists of roughly 34,000 clones, 76% of them appearing once. Comment on this clone: Antigen: not known.

Genomic DNA came from blood conventional CD4+ T cells gated CD25-low CD127-high. V lost 0 bases and J 2 bases, leaving 2 bases between the germline ends. The CDR3 totals 12 residues. Germline CDR1 is SGHAT and CDR2 is FQNNGV. The same specimen was also included in a second study, on regulatory T cells. Per that study: The primer mix had 52 TRBV and 13 TRBJ primers. Skewed V and J usage and few unique V-J pairs marked patient repertoires, most in Tregs.

The V and J genes are TRBV11-2 and TRBJ2-7; D remains ambiguous. Material for sequencing was CD4+ effector T cells sorted from blood. The receptor was derived from a human donor in good health. CDR3 sequence reads: CASSLDTYEQYF. As DNA, the CDR3 is TGTGCCAGCAGCTTAGATACCTACGAGCAGTACTTC.